This paragraph covers one T cell receptor beta chain sequence. Repertoires were generated with immunoSEQ multiplex PCR, while TCRdb's copy carries only in-frame clones and drops some. This sample has about 160,000 clones; about 90% occur once, and the top ten carry 4.8%. Germline CDR1 is LNHDA and CDR2 is SQIVND (reference sequence). The CDR3 has 12 amino acids. With 3 bases clipped from V and 8 bases from J, the junction kept 3 bases outside the gene matches. This sample stems from a study of blood T cell repertoires in COVID-19. The chain couples TRBV19 to TRBJ1-2; TRBD1 aligns across 7 bases. The sequenced sample was peripheral blood. This receptor was identified in a man aged 25 to 40 with COVID-19, enrolled during active disease. The CDR3 region has the DNA TGTGCCAGTAGTATGAAGGGGGCGGGCTACACCTTC. Its translation: CASSMKGAGYTF.